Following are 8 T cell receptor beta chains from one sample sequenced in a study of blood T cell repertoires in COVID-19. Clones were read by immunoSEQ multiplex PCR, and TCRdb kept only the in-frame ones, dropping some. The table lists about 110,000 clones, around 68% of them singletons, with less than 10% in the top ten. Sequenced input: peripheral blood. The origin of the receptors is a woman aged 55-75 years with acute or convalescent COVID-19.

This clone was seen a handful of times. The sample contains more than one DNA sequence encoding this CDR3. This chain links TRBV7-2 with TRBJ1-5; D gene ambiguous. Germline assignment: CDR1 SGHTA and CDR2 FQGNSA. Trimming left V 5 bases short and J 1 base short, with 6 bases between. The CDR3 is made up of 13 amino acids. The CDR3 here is CASSPSSNQPQHF. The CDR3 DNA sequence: TGTGCCAGCAGCCCTTCGAGCAATCAGCCCCAGCATTTT.

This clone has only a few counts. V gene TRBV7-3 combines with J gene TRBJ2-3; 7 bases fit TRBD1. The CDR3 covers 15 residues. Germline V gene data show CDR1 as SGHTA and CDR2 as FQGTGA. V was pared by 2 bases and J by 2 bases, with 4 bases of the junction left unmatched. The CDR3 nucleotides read TGTGCCAGCAGCTTATACAGGGGAACCACAGATACGCAGTATTTT. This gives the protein CASSLYRGTTDTQYF.

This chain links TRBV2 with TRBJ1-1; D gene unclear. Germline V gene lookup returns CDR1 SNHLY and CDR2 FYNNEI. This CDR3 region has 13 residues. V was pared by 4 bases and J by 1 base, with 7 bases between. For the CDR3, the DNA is TGTGCCAGCAGTGGCAGGCGGAACACTGAAGCTTTCTTT. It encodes CASSGRRNTEAFF. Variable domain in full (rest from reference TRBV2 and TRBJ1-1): EPEVTQTPSHQVTQMGQEVILRCVPISNHLYFYWYRQILGQKVEFLVSFYNNEISEKSEIFDDQFSVERPDGSNFTLKIRSTKLEDSAMYFCASSGRRNTEAFFGQGTRLTVV.

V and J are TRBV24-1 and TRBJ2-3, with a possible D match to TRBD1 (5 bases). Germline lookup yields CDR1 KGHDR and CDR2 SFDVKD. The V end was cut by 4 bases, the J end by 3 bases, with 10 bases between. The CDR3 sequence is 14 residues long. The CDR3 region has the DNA TGTGCCACCAGTGAATCTGGGGCAACAGATACGCAGTATTTT. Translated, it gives CATSESGATDTQYF.

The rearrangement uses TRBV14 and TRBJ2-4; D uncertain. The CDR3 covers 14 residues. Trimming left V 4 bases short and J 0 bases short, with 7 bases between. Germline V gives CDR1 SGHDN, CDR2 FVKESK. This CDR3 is CASSPTVAKNIQYF. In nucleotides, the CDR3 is TGTGCCAGCAGCCCGACTGTAGCCAAAAACATTCAGTACTTC.

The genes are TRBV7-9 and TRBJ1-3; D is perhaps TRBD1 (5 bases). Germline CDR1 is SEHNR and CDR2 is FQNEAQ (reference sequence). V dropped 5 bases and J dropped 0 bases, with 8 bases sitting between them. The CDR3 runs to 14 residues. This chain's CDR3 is CASSRDSSGNTIYF. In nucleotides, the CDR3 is TGTGCCAGCAGCCGAGACAGCTCTGGAAACACCATATATTTT. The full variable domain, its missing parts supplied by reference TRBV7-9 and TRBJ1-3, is DTGVSQNPRHKITKRGQNVTFRCDPISEHNRLYWYRQTLGQGPEFLTYFQNEAQLEKSRLLSDRFSAERPKGSFSTLEIQRTEQGDSAMYLCASSRDSSGNTIYFGEGSWLTVV.

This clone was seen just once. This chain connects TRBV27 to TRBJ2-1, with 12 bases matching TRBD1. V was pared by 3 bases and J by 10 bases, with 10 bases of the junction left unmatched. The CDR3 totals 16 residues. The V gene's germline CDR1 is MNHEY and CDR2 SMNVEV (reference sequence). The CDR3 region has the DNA TGTGCCAGCAGTTTTGTTTGGGACAGGGGGCGAAGGGAGCAGTTCTTC. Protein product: CASSFVWDRGRREQFF.

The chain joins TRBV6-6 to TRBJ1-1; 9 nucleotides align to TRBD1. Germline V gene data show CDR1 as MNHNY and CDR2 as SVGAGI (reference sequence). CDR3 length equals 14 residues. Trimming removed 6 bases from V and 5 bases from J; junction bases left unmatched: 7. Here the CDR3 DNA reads TGTGCCAGCAGCCGACAGGGGGTAAGGACTGAAGCTTTCTTT. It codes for CASSRQGVRTEAFF.